The present T cell receptor (beta chain) was sequenced within a study of a mutant IDH1 vaccine in newly diagnosed glioma. Study summary: Males made up around 62% and females roughly 40% of treated patients, whose mean age was approximately 44 years. Before enrollment, the patients had been treated with radiotherapy alone, temozolomide alone, or both together. Most of them had received both.

As regards this clone: Its antigen is unknown.

The V and J ends lost 4 bases and 8 bases respectively, with 14 bases between them. The CDR3 totals 13 residues. Germline V gene lookup returns CDR1 SQVTM and CDR2 ANQGSEA. Time point noted: week 5, during vaccination. All doses held 300 ug of mutant IDH1 20-mer peptide, with topical imiquimod. The table came from immunoSEQ multiplex PCR; TCRdb's copy has only in-frame clones and leaves some out. The table lists 40,000 to 55,000 clones, around four fifths of them singletons. The clonotype originates from a man between 50 and 59 years old with glioma. The starting material was PBMCs, obtained from a glioma patient whose treatment included an IDH1 peptide vaccine. J is TRBJ1-4 and V is TRBV29-1; D possibly corresponds to TRBD1 (6 bases). CDR3 DNA sequence: TGCAGCGTTGGGAACAGGGTGGGCGAAAAACTGTTTTTT. Encoded protein: CSVGNRVGEKLFF.